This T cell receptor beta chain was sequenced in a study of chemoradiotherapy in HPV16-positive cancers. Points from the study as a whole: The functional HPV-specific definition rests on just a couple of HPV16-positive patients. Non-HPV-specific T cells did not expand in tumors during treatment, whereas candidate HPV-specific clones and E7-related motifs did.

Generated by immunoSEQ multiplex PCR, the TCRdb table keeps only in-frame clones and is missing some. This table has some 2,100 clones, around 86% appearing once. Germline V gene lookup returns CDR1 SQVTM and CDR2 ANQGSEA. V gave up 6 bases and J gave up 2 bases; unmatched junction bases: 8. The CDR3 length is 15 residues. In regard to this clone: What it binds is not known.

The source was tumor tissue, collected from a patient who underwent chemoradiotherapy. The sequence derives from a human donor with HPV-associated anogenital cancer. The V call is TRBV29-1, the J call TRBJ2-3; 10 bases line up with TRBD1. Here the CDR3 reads CSVAAGTGATDTQYF. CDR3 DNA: TGCAGCGTGGCGGCCGGGACAGGGGCCACAGATACGCAGTATTTT.